This T cell receptor beta chain originates from a study of T cell repertoires in cytomegalovirus infection. TCRdb re-called the reads with MiXCR, one entry per CDR3 protein. The data hold approximately 110,000 distinct CDR3 sequences, with roughly two fifths observed a single time. This clonotype has just a few counts. Its antigen is undetermined. Unmatched junction bases numbered 10, after V lost 5 bases and J lost 7 bases. CDR3 length: 15 amino acids. This TCR was recovered from a human donor in good health (CMV status not recorded). Some clones in this sample may be carry-over from other donors' samples. The starting material was CD8+ T cells from cultured PBMCs, obtained from culture after CMV antigen stimulation. The rearrangement joins TRBV12-3 or TRBV12-4 to TRBJ1-5, with 8 bases lining up with TRBD1. The CDR3 DNA follows: TGTGCCAGCAGTCCCAGGGGGCCCCTCGGCCAGCCCCAGCATTTT. It codes for CASSPRGPLGQPQHF.